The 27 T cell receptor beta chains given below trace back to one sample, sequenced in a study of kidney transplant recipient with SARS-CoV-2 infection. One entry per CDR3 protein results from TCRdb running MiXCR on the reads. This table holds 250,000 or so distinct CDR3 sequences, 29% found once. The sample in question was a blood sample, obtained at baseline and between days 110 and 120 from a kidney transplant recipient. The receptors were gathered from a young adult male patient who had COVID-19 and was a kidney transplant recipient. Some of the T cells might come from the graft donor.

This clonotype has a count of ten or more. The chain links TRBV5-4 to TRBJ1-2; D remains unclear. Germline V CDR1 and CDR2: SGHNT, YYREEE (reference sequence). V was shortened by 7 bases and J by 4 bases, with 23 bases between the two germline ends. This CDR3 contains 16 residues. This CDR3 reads CASSSPVPGKTYGYTF. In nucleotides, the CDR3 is TGTGCCAGCTCCAGCCCCGTACCAGGAAAGACCTATGGCTACACCTTC.

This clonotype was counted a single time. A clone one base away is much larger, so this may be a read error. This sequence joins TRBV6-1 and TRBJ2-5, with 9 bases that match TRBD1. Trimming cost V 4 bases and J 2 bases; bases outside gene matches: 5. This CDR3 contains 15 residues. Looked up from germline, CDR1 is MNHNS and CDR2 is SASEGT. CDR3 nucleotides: TGTGCCAGCAGTGCAGGGACAGGGTGGCAAGAGACCCAGTACTTC. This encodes CASSAGTGWQETQYF.

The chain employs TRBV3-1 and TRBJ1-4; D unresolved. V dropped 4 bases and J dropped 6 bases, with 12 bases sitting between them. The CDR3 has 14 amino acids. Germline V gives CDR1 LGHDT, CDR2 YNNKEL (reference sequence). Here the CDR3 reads CASSPSYADEKLFF. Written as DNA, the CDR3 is TGTGCCAGCAGCCCTTCGTACGCAGATGAAAAACTGTTTTTT.

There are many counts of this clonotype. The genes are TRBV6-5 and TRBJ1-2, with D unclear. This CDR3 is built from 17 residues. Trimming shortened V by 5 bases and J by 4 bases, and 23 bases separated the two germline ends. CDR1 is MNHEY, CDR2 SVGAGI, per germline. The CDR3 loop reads CASSVCTECRKTYGYTF. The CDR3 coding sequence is TGTGCCAGCAGTGTGTGCACGGAATGTAGAAAGACCTATGGCTACACCTTC.

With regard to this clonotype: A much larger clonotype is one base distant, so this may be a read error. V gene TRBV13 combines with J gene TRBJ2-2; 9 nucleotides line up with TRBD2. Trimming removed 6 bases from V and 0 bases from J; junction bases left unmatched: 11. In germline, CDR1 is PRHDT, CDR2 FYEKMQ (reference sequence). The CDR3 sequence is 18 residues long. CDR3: CASRVRSLAGPNTGELFF. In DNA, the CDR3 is TGTGCCAGCAGGGTACGGAGCCTAGCGGGGCCGAACACCGGGGAGCTGTTTTTT.

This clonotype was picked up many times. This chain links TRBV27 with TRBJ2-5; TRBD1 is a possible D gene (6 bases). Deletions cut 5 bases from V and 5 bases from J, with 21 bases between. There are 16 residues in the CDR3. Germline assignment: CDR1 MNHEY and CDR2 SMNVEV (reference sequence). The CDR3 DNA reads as TGTGCCAGCAGTCCCAGGATACCAGGGGTTGGGGAGACCCAGTACTTC. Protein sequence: CASSPRIPGVGETQYF.

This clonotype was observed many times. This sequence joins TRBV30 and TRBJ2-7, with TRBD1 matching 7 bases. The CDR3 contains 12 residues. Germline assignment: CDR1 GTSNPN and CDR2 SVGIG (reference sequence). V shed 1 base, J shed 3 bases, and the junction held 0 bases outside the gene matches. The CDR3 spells CAWSGTGYEQYF. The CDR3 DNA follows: TGTGCCTGGAGTGGGACAGGCTACGAGCAGTACTTC.

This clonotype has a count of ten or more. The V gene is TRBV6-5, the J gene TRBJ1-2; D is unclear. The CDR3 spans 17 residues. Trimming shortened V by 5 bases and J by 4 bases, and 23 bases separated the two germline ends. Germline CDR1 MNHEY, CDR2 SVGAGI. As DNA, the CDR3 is TGTGCCAGCAGTAGACAAGAGGAATGTAGAAAGACCTATGGCTACACCTTC. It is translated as CASSRQEECRKTYGYTF.

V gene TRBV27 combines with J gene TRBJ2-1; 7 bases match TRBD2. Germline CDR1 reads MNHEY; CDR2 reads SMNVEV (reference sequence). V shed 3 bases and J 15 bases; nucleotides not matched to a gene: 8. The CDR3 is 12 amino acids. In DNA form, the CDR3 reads TGTGCCAGCAGTTTCAGGGACTACCCTCTGTTCTTC. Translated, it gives CASSFRDYPLFF.

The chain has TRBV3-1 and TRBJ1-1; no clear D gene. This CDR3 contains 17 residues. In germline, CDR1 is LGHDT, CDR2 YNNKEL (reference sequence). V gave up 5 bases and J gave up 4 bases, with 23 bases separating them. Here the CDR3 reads CASSGFCPISIRTEAFF. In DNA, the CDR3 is TGTGCCAGCAGCGGATTCTGTCCCATTTCAATTCGCACTGAAGCTTTCTTT.

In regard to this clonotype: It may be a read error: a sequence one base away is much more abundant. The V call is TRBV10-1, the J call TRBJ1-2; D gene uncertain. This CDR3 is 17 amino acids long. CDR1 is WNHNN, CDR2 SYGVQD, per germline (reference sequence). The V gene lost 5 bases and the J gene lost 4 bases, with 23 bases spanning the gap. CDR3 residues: CASSYSVRSRKTYGYTF. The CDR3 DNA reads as TGCGCCAGCAGTTACAGCGTAAGATCGCGAAAGACCTATGGCTACACCTTC.

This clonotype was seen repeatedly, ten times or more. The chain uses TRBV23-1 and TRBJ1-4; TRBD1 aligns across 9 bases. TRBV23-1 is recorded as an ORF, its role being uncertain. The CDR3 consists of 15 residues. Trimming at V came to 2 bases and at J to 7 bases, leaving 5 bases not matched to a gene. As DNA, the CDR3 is TGCGCCAGCAGTCAACCGGGACAGGGAGGTGAAAAACTGTTTTTT. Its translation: CASSQPGQGGEKLFF.

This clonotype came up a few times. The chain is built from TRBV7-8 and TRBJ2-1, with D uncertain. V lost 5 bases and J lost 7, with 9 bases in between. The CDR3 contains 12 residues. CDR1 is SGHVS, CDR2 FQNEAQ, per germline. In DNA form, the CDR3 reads TGTGCCAGCAGCCCAAAGTATAATGAGCAGTTCTTC. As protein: CASSPKYNEQFF.

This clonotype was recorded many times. CDR3 sequence: CASSIASANFNEQFF. The CDR3 nucleotides read TGTGCCAGCAGTATTGCTAGCGCTAATTTCAATGAGCAGTTCTTC. V gene TRBV7-2 combines with J gene TRBJ2-1; the D gene is possibly TRBD2 (6 bases). The CDR3 runs to 15 residues. The germline V gene has CDR1 SGHTA and CDR2 FQGNSA. V was cut by 6 bases and J by 6 bases, with 18 bases left in between.

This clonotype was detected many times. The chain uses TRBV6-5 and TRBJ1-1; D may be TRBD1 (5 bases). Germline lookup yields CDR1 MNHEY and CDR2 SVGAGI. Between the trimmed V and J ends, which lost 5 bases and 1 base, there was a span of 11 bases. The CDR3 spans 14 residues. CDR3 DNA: TGTGCCAGCAGTGAGACCGGGACGAACACTGAAGCTTTCTTT. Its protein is CASSETGTNTEAFF.

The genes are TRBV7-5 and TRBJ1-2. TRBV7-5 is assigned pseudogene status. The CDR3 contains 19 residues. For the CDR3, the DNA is TGTATCCCTGTGCCTGAAAGCAAGCGTGAAGTAGGAAAGACCTATGGCTACACCTTC. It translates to CIPVPESKREVGKTYGYTF.

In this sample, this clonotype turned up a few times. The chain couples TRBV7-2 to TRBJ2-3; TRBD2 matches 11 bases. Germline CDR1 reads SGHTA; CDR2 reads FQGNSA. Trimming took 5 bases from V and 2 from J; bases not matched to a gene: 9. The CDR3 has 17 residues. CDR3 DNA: TGTGCCAGCAGCCGGGGGGCTAGCGGGGGGCTCACAGATACGCAGTATTTT. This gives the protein CASSRGASGGLTDTQYF.

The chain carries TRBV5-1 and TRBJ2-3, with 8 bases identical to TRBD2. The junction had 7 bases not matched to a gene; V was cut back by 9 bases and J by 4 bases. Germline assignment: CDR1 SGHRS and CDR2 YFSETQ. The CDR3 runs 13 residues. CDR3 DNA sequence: TGCGCCACCACGAGCGGGAGTTCAGATACGCAGTATTTT. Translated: CATTSGSSDTQYF.

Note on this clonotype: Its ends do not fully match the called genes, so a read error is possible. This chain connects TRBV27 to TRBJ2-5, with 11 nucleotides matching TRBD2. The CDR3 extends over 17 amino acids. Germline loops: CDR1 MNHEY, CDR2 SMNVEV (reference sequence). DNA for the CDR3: TGTGCCGGCAGTTCCCGTCCCGGGACTAGCGGACAAGAGACCCAGTACTTC. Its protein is CAGSSRPGTSGQETQYF.

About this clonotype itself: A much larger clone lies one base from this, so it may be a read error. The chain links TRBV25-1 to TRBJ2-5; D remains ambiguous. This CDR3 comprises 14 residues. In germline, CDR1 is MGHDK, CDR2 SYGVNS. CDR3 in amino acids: CASSTVDGSEAQYF. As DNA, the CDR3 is TGTGCCAGCAGCACAGTGGATGGTTCAGAGGCCCAGTACTTC. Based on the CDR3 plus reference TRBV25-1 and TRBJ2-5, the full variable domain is EADIYQTPRYLVIGTGKKITLECSQTMGHDKMYWYQQDPGMELHLIHYSYGVNSTEKGDLSSESTVSRIRTEHFPLTLESARPSHTSQYLCASSTVDGSEAQYFGPGTRLLVL.

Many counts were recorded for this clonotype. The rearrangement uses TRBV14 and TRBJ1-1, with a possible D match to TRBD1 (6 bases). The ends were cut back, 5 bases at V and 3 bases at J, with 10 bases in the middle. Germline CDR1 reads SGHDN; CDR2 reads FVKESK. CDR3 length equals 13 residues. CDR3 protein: CASSSQGYTEAFF. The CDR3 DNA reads TGTGCCAGCAGCAGCCAGGGGTACACTGAAGCTTTCTTT.

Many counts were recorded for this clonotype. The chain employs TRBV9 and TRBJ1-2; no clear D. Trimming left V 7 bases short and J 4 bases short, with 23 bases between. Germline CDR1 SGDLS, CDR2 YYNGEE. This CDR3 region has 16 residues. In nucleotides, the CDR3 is TGTGCCAGCTTCATGGCGTACTCAAGAAAGACCTATGGCTACACCTTC. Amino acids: CASFMAYSRKTYGYTF.

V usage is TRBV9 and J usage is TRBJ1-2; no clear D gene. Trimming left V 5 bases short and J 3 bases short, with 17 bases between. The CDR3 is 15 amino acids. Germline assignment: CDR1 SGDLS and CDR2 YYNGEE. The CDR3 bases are TGTGCCAGCAGTCCCTCGGGTGGAGACGACTATGGCTACACCTTC. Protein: CASSPSGGDDYGYTF. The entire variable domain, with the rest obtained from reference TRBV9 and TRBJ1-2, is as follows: DSGVTQTPKHLITATGQRVTLRCSPRSGDLSVYWYQQSLDQGLQFLIQYYNGEERAKGNILERFSAQQFPDLHSELNLSSLELGDSALYFCASSPSGGDDYGYTFGSGTRLTVV.

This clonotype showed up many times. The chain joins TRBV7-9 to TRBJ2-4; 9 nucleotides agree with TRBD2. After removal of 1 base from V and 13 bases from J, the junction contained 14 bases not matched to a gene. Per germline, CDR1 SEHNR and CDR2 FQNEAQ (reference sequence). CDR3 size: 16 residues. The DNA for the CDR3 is TGTGCCAGCAGCTTAGTAAGGACTAGCGCGGAGGGAGGGCAGTACTTC. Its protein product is CASSLVRTSAEGGQYF.

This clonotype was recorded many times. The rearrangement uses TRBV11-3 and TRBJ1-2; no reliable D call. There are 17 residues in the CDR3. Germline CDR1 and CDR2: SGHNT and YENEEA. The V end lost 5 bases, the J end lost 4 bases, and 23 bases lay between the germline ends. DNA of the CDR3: TGTGCCAGCAGCATTCCACACGATCTCGGAAAGACCTATGGCTACACCTTC. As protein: CASSIPHDLGKTYGYTF.

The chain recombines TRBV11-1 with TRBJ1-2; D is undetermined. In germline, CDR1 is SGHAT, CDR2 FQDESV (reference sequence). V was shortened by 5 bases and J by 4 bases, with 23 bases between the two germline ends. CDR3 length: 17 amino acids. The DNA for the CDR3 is TGTGCCAGCAGCGTTACACATAAAGCTGGAAAGACCTATGGCTACACCTTC. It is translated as CASSVTHKAGKTYGYTF.

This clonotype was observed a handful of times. The DNA of the CDR3 is TGTGCCATCAGTGAGTCAGGGTGGGGAGTGAACACTGAAGCTTTCTTT. Translation gives CAISESGWGVNTEAFF. This chain uses TRBV10-3 with TRBJ1-1; D is unclear. CDR1 and CDR2 (germline): ENHRY, SYGVKD. Trimming stripped 0 bases from V and 0 bases from J, with 11 bases between. This CDR3 comprises 16 residues.